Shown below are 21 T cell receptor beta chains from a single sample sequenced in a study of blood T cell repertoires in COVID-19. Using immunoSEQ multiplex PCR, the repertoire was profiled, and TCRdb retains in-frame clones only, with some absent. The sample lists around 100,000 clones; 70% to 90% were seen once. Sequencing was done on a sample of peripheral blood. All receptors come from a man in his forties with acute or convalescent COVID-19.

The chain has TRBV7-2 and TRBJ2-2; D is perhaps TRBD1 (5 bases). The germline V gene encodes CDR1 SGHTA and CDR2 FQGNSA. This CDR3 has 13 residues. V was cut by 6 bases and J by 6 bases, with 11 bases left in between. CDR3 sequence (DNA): TGTGCCAGCAGTTCCAGGGTTCCCGGGGAGCTGTTTTTT. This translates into CASSSRVPGELFF.

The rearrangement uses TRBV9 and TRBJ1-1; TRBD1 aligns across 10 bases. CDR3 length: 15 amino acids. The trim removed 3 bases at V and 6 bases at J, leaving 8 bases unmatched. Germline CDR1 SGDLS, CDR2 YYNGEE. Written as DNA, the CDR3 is TGTGCCAGCAGCGGAAAGACAGGGGGCTCGGCTGAAGCTTTCTTT. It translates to CASSGKTGGSAEAFF.

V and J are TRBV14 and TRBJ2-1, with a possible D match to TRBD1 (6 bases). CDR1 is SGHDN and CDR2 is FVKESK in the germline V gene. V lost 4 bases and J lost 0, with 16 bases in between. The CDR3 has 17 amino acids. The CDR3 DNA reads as TGTGCCAGCAGCCCCCCAGGGGCGAGGAGCTCCTACAATGAGCAGTTCTTC. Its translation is CASSPPGARSSYNEQFF.

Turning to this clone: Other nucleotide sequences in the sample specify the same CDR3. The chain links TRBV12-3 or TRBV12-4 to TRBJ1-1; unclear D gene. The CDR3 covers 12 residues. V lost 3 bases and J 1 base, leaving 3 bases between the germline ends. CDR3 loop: CASSFRNTEAFF. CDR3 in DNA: TGTGCCAGCAGTTTTAGGAACACTGAAGCTTTCTTT.

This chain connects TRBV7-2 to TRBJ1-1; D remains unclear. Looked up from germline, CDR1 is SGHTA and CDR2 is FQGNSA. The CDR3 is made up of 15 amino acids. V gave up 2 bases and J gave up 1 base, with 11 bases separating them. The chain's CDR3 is CASSLRGGGNTEAFF. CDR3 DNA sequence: TGTGCCAGCAGCTTACGTGGCGGTGGGAACACTGAAGCTTTCTTT.

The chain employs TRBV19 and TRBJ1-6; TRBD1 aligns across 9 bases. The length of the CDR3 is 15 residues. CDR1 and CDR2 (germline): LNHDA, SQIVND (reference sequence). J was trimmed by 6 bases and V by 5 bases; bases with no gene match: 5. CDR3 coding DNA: TGTGCCAGTAGTCAAACAGGGGGCTTTAATTCACCCCTCCACTTT. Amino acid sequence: CASSQTGGFNSPLHF.

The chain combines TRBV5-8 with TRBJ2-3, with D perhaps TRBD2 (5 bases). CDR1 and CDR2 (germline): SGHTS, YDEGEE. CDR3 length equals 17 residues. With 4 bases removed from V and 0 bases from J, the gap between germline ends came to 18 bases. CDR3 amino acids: CASSTGSTGGSTDTQYF. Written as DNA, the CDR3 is TGTGCCAGCAGCACCGGTTCCACGGGCGGGAGCACAGATACGCAGTATTTT. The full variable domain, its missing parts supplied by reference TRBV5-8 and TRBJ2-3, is EAGVTQSPTHLIKTRGQQATLRCSPISGHTSVYWYQQALGLGLQFLLWYDEGEERNRGNFPPRFSGRQFPNYSSELNVNALELEDSALYLCASSTGSTGGSTDTQYFGPGTRLTVL.

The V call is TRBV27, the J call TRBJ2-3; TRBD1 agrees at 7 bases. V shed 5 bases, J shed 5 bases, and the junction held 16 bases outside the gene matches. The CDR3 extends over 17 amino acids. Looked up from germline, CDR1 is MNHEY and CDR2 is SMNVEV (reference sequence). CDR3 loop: CASSPPAGQAVGDTQYF. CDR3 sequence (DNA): TGTGCCAGCAGTCCCCCGGCCGGACAGGCGGTAGGAGATACGCAGTATTTT.

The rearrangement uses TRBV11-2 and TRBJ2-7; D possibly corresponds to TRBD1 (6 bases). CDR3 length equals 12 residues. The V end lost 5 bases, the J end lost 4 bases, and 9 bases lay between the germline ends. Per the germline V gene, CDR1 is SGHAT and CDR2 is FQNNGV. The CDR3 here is CASSPRGYEQYF. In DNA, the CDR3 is TGTGCCAGCAGCCCCAGGGGTTACGAGCAGTACTTC.

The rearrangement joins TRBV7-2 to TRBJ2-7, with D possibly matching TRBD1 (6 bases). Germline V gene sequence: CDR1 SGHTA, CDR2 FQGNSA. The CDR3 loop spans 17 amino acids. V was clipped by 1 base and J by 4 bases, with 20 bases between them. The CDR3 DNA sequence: TGTGCCAGCAGCTTAGTAGCAGGGGCCGGATATGGATACGAGCAGTACTTC. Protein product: CASSLVAGAGYGYEQYF.

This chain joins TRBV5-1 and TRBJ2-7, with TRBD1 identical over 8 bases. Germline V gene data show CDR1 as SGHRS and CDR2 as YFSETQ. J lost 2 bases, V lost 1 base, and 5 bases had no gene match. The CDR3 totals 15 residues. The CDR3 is CASSLIETGAYEQYF. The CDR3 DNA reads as TGCGCCAGCAGCTTGATCGAGACAGGGGCCTACGAGCAGTACTTC.

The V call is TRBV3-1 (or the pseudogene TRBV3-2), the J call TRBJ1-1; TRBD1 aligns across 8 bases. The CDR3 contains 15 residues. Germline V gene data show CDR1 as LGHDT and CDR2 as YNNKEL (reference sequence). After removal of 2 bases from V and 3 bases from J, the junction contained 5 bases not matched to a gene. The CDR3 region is CASSQSGQGHTEAFF. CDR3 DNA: TGTGCCAGCAGCCAATCCGGACAGGGCCACACTGAAGCTTTCTTT.

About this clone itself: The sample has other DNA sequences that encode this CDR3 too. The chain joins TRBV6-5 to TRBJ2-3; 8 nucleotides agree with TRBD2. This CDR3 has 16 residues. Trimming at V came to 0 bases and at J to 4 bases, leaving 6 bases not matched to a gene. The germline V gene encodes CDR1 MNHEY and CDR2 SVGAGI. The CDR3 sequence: CASSYSSGARADTQYF. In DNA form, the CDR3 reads TGTGCCAGCAGTTACTCTAGCGGGGCTCGGGCAGATACGCAGTATTTT.

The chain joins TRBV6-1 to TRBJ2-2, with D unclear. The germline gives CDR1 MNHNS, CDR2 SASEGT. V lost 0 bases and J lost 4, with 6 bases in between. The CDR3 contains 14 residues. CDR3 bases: TGTGCCAGCAGTGAAGCGGTCAGCACCGGGGAGCTGTTTTTT. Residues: CASSEAVSTGELFF.

The CDR3 protein is CASSERTDSYEQYF. In nucleotides, the CDR3 is TGCGCCAGCAGTGAAAGGACAGACTCCTACGAGCAGTACTTC. The chain links TRBV5-1 to TRBJ2-7, with D possibly being TRBD1 (6 bases). V lost 5 bases to trimming and J lost 0 bases, with 12 bases between them. Per germline, CDR1 SGHRS and CDR2 YFSETQ. This CDR3 has 14 amino acids.

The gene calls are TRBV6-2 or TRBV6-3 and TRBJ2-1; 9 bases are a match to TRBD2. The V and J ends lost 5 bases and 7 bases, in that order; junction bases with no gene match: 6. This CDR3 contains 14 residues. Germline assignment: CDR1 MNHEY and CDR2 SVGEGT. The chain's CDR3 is CASSHSGGRNEQFF. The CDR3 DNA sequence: TGTGCCAGCAGTCACAGCGGGGGGCGGAATGAGCAGTTCTTC.

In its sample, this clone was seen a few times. CDR3 residues: CASSSGAASSYNSPLHF. The CDR3 DNA reads TGTGCCAGCAGCAGCGGTGCAGCGAGCTCCTATAATTCACCCCTCCACTTT. This chain links TRBV7-9 with TRBJ1-6; D is undetermined. Trimming removed 5 bases from V and 0 bases from J, with 14 bases in between. CDR1 and CDR2 from the germline V gene are SEHNR and FQNEAQ (reference sequence). This CDR3 has 17 residues.

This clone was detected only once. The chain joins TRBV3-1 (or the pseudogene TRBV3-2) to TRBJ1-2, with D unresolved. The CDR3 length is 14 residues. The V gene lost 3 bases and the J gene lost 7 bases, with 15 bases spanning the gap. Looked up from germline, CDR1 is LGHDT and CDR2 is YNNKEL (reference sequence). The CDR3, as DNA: TGTGCCAGCAGCCAGGGAGGGTTCGAGGGTGGCTACACCTTC. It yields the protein CASSQGGFEGGYTF.

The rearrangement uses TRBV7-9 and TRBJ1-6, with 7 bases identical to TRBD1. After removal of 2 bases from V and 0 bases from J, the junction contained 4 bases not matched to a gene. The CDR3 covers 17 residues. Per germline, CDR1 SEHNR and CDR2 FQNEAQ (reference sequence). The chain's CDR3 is CASSLRRQGSYNSPLHF. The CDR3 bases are TGTGCCAGCAGCTTAAGGAGACAGGGCTCCTATAATTCACCCCTCCACTTT.

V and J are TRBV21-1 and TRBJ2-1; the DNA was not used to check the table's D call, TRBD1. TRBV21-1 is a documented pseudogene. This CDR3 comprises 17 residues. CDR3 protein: CASSTPRLSKGDNEQFF. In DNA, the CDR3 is TGTGCCAGCAGCACCCCTCGTCTTTCAAAGGGGGACAATGAGCAGTTCTTC.

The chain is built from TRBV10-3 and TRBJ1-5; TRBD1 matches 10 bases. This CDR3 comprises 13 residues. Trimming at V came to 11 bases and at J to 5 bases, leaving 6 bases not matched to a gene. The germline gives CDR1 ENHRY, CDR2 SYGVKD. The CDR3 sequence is CAAGTGDDQPQHF. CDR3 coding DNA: TGTGCCGCCGGGACAGGGGATGATCAGCCCCAGCATTTT.